The clone carrying this TCR beta chain has a count of ten or more. The antigen is unknown. The entry originates in a study of immune heterogeneity within non-small cell lung tumors. Study context: There were 4 squamous cell carcinomas, fewer than twelve non-squamous carcinomas and 1 tumor not otherwise specified. Broader study findings: Clonotypes of T-cell receptor beta found at high frequency were largely distinct between individual patients. Significant yet moderate, the positive correlation between local T-cell clonality and local tumor mutational burden reached an R of about 0.34.

This CDR3 contains 14 residues. The trim removed 5 bases at V and 4 bases at J, leaving 4 bases unmatched. Looked up from germline, CDR1 is SEHNR and CDR2 is FQNEAQ (reference sequence). Multiplex PCR relied on 32 V and 13 J primers to amplify TCR beta CDR3. TCRdb ran MiXCR on the multiplex PCR reads and lists one entry per CDR3 protein. The profile shows fewer than 7,500 distinct CDR3 sequences, around 23% of them singletons. Template input, which was bulk tumor genomic DNA, totaled 600 ng per sample. Collection of several biopsies per primary tumor, spaced far apart, took place during surgery. Patients went through curative surgery, and their non-small cell lung cancer was untreated and newly diagnosed.

The sequence derives from a man in his sixties with non-small cell lung cancer. The gene calls are TRBV7-9 and TRBJ2-3, with 9 bases identical to TRBD1. Specimen: lung tumor tissue. The CDR3 region has the DNA TGTGCCAGCAGCCTACGGACAGGGGCAGATACGCAGTATTTT. Protein: CASSLRTGADTQYF.